At least ten counts were recorded for the clone carrying this T cell receptor beta chain. The record originates from a study of T-cell reconstitution after alpha-beta-depleted transplantation in children. During its preparation, the TCRbeta library received unique molecular identifiers. MiXCR, applied by TCRdb to the PCR reads, yields one record per CDR3 protein. The table records roughly 20,000 distinct CDR3 sequences, 11% of them present only once. V lost 5 bases and J 4 bases, leaving 15 bases between the germline ends. The CDR3 loop spans 15 amino acids. The germline V gene has CDR1 SGHTA and CDR2 FQGTGA.

Sequenced material: PBMCs from the stem cell graft donor, taken from the stem cell graft. This receptor was obtained from a human donor who donated a stem cell graft to a child with chronic granulomatous disease. This rearrangement joins TRBV7-3 to TRBJ2-1; D might be TRBD2 (6 bases). CDR3 sequence reads: CASSITGTPYNEQFF. The CDR3 DNA is TGTGCCAGCAGCATCACCGGGACTCCTTACAATGAGCAGTTCTTC.